The TCR beta chain under discussion was sequenced for a study of T cells after yellow fever vaccination. Overall study: Fractions low in cell number were prepared with SMART-Seq v4 Ultra Low Input. Study observations and caveats: After the booster, about 95% of CD4 and more than 75% of CD8 primary-response clones were re-detected. A faster peak, day 5 versus 15, was reached by the weaker secondary response.

TCR cDNA was made by 5'RACE template switching, adding a universal primer site and UMIs. TCRdb analysed the 5' RACE reads with MiXCR anew, one entry per CDR3 protein. The sample shows some 400,000 distinct CDR3 sequences, around 19% of them seen only once. This CDR3 is built from 16 residues. Germline V CDR1 and CDR2: ENHRY, SYGVKD. V lost 5 bases to trimming and J lost 0 bases; unmatched junction nucleotides: 9. Comments on this clonotype: Its cognate antigen is unknown.

This sequence originates from a young man who received the YFV17D yellow fever vaccine. V is TRBV10-3 and J is TRBJ1-1, with 7 bases identical to TRBD1. This material consisted of PBMCs, taken before the yellow fever booster vaccination. CDR3 bases: TGTGCCATCAGTTCCGACAGGGCGGTTATGAACACTGAAGCTTTCTTT. Translating gives CAISSDRAVMNTEAFF.